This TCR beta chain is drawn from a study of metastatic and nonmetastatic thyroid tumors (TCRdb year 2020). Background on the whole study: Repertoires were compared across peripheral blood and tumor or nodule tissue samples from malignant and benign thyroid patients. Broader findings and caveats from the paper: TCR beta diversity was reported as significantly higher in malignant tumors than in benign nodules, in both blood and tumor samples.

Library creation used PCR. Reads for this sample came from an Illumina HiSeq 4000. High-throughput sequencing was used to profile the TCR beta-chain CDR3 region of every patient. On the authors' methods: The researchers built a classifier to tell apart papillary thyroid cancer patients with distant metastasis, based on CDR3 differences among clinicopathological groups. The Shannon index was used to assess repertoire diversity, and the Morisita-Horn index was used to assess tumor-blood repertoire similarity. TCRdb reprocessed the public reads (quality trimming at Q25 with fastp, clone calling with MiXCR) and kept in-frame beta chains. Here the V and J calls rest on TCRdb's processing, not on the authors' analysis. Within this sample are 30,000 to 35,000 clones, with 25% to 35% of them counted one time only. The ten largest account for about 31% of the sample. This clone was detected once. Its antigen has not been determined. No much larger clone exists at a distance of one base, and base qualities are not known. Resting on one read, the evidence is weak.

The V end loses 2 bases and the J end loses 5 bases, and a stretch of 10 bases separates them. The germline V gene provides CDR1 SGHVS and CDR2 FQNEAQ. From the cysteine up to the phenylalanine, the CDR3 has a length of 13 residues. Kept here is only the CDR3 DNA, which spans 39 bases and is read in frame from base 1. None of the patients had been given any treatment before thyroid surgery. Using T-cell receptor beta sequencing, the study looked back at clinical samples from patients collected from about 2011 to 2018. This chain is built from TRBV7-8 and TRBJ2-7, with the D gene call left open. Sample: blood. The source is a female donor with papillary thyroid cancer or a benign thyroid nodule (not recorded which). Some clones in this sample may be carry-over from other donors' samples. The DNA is TGTGCCAGCAGCTTAAGAGTGGCTGACGAGCAGTACTTC. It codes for CASSLRVADEQYF.